What follows describes a single T cell receptor beta chain. Its specificity is not known. TCRdb's table, derived via immunoSEQ multiplex PCR, lists solely in-frame clones and lacks some. The sample records around 87,000 clones, roughly 93% being singletons. This sample was taken from a study of T cell responses to AZD1222 COVID-19 vaccine. The study's findings and limits: Vaccine-associated CD4 TCRs spanned spike, dominant at 160-218 and 743-854. AZD1222 recipients seropositive at baseline numbered only six or seven. The study reported that nearly half of spike-specific TCRs target unmutated variant regions.

The CDR3 length is 14 residues. Germline loops: CDR1 KGHSH, CDR2 LQKENI. V lost 3 bases and J lost 3, with 11 bases in between. The starting material was peripheral blood, obtained on day 0 of AZD1222 vaccination. The chain combines TRBV18 with TRBJ1-1; D not certain. The receptor's source is an adult in good health. The CDR3 DNA reads TGTGCCAGCTCACCTTACGACCCCTACACTGAAGCTTTCTTT. Translating it yields CASSPYDPYTEAFF.